These T cell receptor beta chains were read from a single sample in a study of CXCR3-negative and CXCR3-positive naive CD8 T cells. For each CDR3 protein, TCRdb gives one entry from its re-call of the 5' RACE reads, without DNA. The listing records more than 100,000 distinct CDR3 sequences. Specimen: naive CXCR3+ CD8+ T cells from blood. These receptors were collected from a human donor in good health. Some clones in this sample may be carry-over from other donors' samples. Both conserved end residues are part of each CDR3. Each record gives: J gene, V gene, CDR3 protein.

j_gene: TRBJ2-7
v_gene: TRBV20-1
CDR3aa: CSARTGTITDFPSSYEQYF

j_gene: TRBJ2-7
v_gene: TRBV4-3
CDR3aa: CASSQDRQVLYEQYF

j_gene: TRBJ2-1
v_gene: TRBV4-1
CDR3aa: CASSQEWVFTAGQFF

j_gene: TRBJ2-1
v_gene: TRBV29-1
CDR3aa: CSVEGDYSYNEQFF

j_gene: TRBJ2-1
v_gene: TRBV11-2
CDR3aa: CASSLALWERKRGNEQFF

j_gene: TRBJ2-5
v_gene: TRBV14
CDR3aa: CASSQAGEETQYF

j_gene: TRBJ2-1
v_gene: TRBV15
CDR3aa: CAASRARDKGYNEQFF

j_gene: TRBJ2-5
v_gene: TRBV7-9
CDR3aa: CASSLGLAGVQETQYF

j_gene: TRBJ2-7
v_gene: TRBV6-1
CDR3aa: CASPARGLSYEQYF

j_gene: TRBJ2-5
v_gene: TRBV7-6
CDR3aa: CASSLERAVQETQYF

j_gene: TRBJ1-1
v_gene: TRBV7-8
CDR3aa: CASSLGEAGTEAFF

j_gene: TRBJ2-2
v_gene: TRBV29-1
CDR3aa: CSVLGNWGAGELFF

j_gene: TRBJ1-3
v_gene: TRBV28
CDR3aa: CASSLPYTGNTIYF